This T cell receptor (beta chain) is from a study of T-cell memory formation after mild COVID-19. Trimming removed 3 bases from V and 3 bases from J, with 9 bases in between. This CDR3 region has 13 residues. TCRdb independently ran MiXCR on the 5' RACE reads; one entry per CDR3 protein. The table records about 240,000 distinct CDR3 sequences, roughly a tenth of them present only once. This clonotype was seen a handful of times. Antigen: not known. Study conclusions and caveats: Pre-infection memory contained some responding clones, which suggested that cross-reactive memory had joined. The study found balanced CD4/CD8 in clones contracting day 15 to 85 and a CD4+ lean in later expanders. The second-wave clones peaking on day 37 were not confirmed as SARS-CoV-2-specific.

The receptor comes from a man younger than 35 who had mild COVID-19 (a few samples of this study predate the infection). Cell type and time point are not known. Sequencing was carried out using PBMCs or a T cell subset sorted from them (not recorded which). V usage is TRBV12-3 or TRBV12-4 and J usage is TRBJ2-7, with D unresolved. Here the CDR3 reads CASSLAQSYEQYF. DNA of the CDR3: TGTGCCAGCAGTTTGGCACAGAGCTACGAGCAGTACTTC.